These T cell receptor beta chains were read from a single sample in a study of blood T cell repertoires in COVID-19. Sequenced by immunoSEQ multiplex PCR; TCRdb stores in-frame clones only, minus some. The sample contains about 120,000 clones, about 74% of which appear only once. The specimen was peripheral blood. The receptor set was obtained from a human donor in a cohort sampled during active COVID-19. The CDR3 runs from the conserved cysteine through the conserved F or W. A D gene is named only where the DNA matches it firmly. Rows give clone size only sometimes, using once, few, many, or a class for an expanded clone.

TRBV4-1	TRBJ1-5	.	.	TGCGCCAGCAGTCTGACTCGGGAGGGTCAGCCCCAGCATTTT	CASSLTREGQPQHF
TRBV27	TRBJ1-2	TRBD1	.	TGTGCCAGCAGTCAGGGACAGGGCGGGGGCTACACCTTC	CASSQGQGGGYTF
TRBV19	TRBJ2-7	.	.	TGTGCCAGTAGTAACTCGACCTGGCTCAGGGACGAGCAGTACTTC	CASSNSTWLRDEQYF
TRBV6-4	TRBJ1-5	.	.	TGTGCCAGGGGGTTAGGGCAGGGGTATCCTCCTCGGGATCAGCCCCAGCATTTT	CARGLGQGYPPRDQPQHF
TRBV11-2	TRBJ2-5	.	once	TGTGCCAGCAGCCCATCTACGACTCAGTACTTC	CASSPSTTQYF
TRBV5-1	TRBJ2-7	TRBD1	.	TGCGCCAGCAGCTCCGACGGACAGGGCTTCTACGAGCAGTACTTC	CASSSDGQGFYEQYF
TRBV27	TRBJ2-7	TRBD1	.	TGTGCCAGCAGTTTGACAGGGGGGTACGAGCAGTACTTC	CASSLTGGYEQYF
TRBV11-3	TRBJ2-5	.	.	TGTGCCAGCAGCTCGGAGTTAGCGGCGGAGACCCAGTACTTC	CASSSELAAETQYF
TRBV12-3/TRBV12-4	TRBJ2-7	.	.	TGTGCCAGCAGTTTACGGGGGACCTACGAGCAGTACTTC	CASSLRGTYEQYF
TRBV27	TRBJ2-7	TRBD2	.	TGTGCCAGCAGTGCTACGGTGGCGGGAGTGAGTGAGCAGTACTTC	CASSATVAGVSEQYF
TRBV27	TRBJ1-2	TRBD1	few	TGTGCCAGCAGTGGAGGACAGGGACGTGGAGGCTACACCTTC	CASSGGQGRGGYTF
TRBV7-3	TRBJ2-3	TRBD2	.	TGTGCCAGCAGCTTAGGACTAGCGGGAGATACGCAGTATTTT	CASSLGLAGDTQYF
TRBV4-1	TRBJ1-2	.	.	TGCGCCAGCAGCCAAGTGGGGGGAAATGGCTACACCTTC	CASSQVGGNGYTF
TRBV19	TRBJ1-2	TRBD1	.	TGTGCCAGTACTATGAGGGGGCCGACCTATGGCTACACCTTC	CASTMRGPTYGYTF
TRBV5-8	TRBJ1-2	TRBD1	.	TGTGCCAGCAGTTTACGCCCGGGACAGGGGGAAGGTTATGGCTACACCTTC	CASSLRPGQGEGYGYTF
TRBV25-1	TRBJ2-2	TRBD1	.	TGTGCCAGCACTCGGCCGGGACAGGGGATGTCGGGGGAGCTGTTTTTT	CASTRPGQGMSGELFF
TRBV4-2	TRBJ2-7	.	.	TGTGCCAGCAGCCAAGGGGACGGGAGCTCCTACGAGCAGTACTTC	CASSQGDGSSYEQYF
TRBV13	TRBJ2-2	TRBD1	.	TGTGCCAGCAGCTTAGAGGGGGCTGGAACCGGGGAGCTGTTTTTT	CASSLEGAGTGELFF
TRBV27	TRBJ2-7	.	.	TGTGCCAGCAGTTTACTGGCCAGCGCCTACGAGCAGTACTTC	CASSLLASAYEQYF
TRBV28	TRBJ2-7	.	.	TGTGCCAGCGGGGCCGAGGAGCAGTACTTC	CASGAEEQYF
TRBV19	TRBJ1-5	.	.	TGTGCCAGTAGTATGGCGGGATCTCGTAGCAATCAGCCCCAGCATTTT	CASSMAGSRSNQPQHF
TRBV7-8	TRBJ1-2	TRBD1	once	TGTGCCAGCTCATCAGGGGGTGGGTATGGCTACACCTTC	CASSSGGGYGYTF
TRBV7-9	TRBJ1-2	TRBD1	.	TGTGCCAGCAGCTTAGGGACAGGGATCTATGGCTACACCTTC	CASSLGTGIYGYTF
TRBV5-6	TRBJ2-3	TRBD1	.	TGTGCCAGCAGCTTGGGGGGACAGGGAGGCACAGATACGCAGTATTTT	CASSLGGQGGTDTQYF
TRBV6-5	TRBJ2-7	.	.	TGTGCCAGCAGCCAGGGGTCCTACGAGCAGTACTTC	CASSQGSYEQYF
TRBV29-1	TRBJ1-2	TRBD1	.	TGCAGCGTTAGACAGGGTCCTGGCTACACCTTC	CSVRQGPGYTF
TRBV28	TRBJ2-7	TRBD2	once	TGTGCCAGCAGTCTTAAGGGAGCGGGAGGCTCCTACGAGCAGTACTTC	CASSLKGAGGSYEQYF
TRBV5-4	TRBJ2-7	TRBD2	.	TGTGCCAGCAGCTTGGTTAGCGGGAGTGGCGAGCAGTACTTC	CASSLVSGSGEQYF
TRBV27	TRBJ1-1	TRBD1	.	TGTGCCAGCAGTCGGACAGGGGGCCTTAACATGAACACTGAAGCTTTCTTT	CASSRTGGLNMNTEAFF
TRBV10-3	TRBJ1-2	.	.	TGTGCCATCAGTGATCGAGGGGGTGTTGGCTACACCTTC	CAISDRGGVGYTF
TRBV4-2	TRBJ1-5	.	.	TGTGCCAGCAGCCAAGATCTGGGGGCCGGAGGCAATCAGCCCCAGCATTTT	CASSQDLGAGGNQPQHF
TRBV19	TRBJ1-6	.	.	TGTGCCAGTAGTAATACAGGGAGCTCCTATAATTCACCCCTCCACTTT	CASSNTGSSYNSPLHF
TRBV5-8	TRBJ2-3	.	.	TGTGCCAGCAGCCCCGGGACTGGCAGTGGCACAGATACGCAGTATTTT	CASSPGTGSGTDTQYF
TRBV6-5	TRBJ2-7	TRBD1	.	TGTGCCAGCAGCCCGACAGGGTTGAATCCCTACGAGCAGTACTTC	CASSPTGLNPYEQYF
TRBV28	TRBJ2-2	.	.	TGTGCCAGCAGTTTAGCAGGGACGAACACCGGGGAGCTGTTTTTT	CASSLAGTNTGELFF
TRBV25-1	TRBJ2-7	TRBD1	.	TGTGCCAGCAGTACCCAACGACAGGGAAGGTCCTACGAGCAGTACTTC	CASSTQRQGRSYEQYF
TRBV13	TRBJ2-7	TRBD2	.	TGTGCCAGCAGCACGGGACTAGCGGATTCCTACGAGCAGTACTTC	CASSTGLADSYEQYF
TRBV11-3	TRBJ2-1	TRBD2	once	TGTGCCAGCAGCTCCACTCGGGAGGGATACAATGAGCAGTTCTTC	CASSSTREGYNEQFF
TRBV15	TRBJ2-7	.	.	TGTGCCACCAGCAGAAACAATCCCACCGACTACGAGCAGTACTTC	CATSRNNPTDYEQYF
TRBV12-3/TRBV12-4	TRBJ1-3	.	.	TGTGCCAGCAGTTTAACTAGAAACACCATATATTTT	CASSLTRNTIYF
TRBV14	TRBJ1-2	.	.	TGTGCCAGCAGCCATCGACAGACTAACTATGGCTACACCTTC	CASSHRQTNYGYTF
TRBV9	TRBJ2-7	.	.	TGTGCCAGCAGCGTAGCCGGGTCCCACTACGAGCAGTACTTC	CASSVAGSHYEQYF
TRBV20-1	TRBJ2-7	TRBD2	.	TGCAGTGCTAGTAGCCTAGCGGGAGGGATAGAGCAGTACTTC	CSASSLAGGIEQYF
TRBV19	TRBJ1-5	.	.	TGTGCCAGTAGTATTTTAGCGGGGGCCCGTCAGCCCCAGCATTTT	CASSILAGARQPQHF
TRBV7-6	TRBJ2-1	.	.	TGTGCCAGCAGCTTACCGGGCGGGGGCTGGGATAGGAATGAGCAGTTCTTC	CASSLPGGGWDRNEQFF
TRBV2	TRBJ2-7	.	.	TGTGCCAGCAGATCGGAGACAGGGAGGTTTTACTACGAGCAGTACTTC	CASRSETGRFYYEQYF
TRBV6-1	TRBJ1-2	TRBD1	.	TGTGCCAGCAGTGAACCGGACAGGCCGATCTATGGCTACACCTTC	CASSEPDRPIYGYTF
TRBV7-9	TRBJ2-3	TRBD1	.	TGTGCCAGCAGCAACCGGGACAGCTCTAGCACAGATACGCAGTATTTT	CASSNRDSSSTDTQYF
TRBV5-6	TRBJ1-1	TRBD1	.	TGTGCCAGCAGCTTGTTAAACGACAGGGGGCTCACTGAAGCTTTCTTT	CASSLLNDRGLTEAFF
TRBV5-1	TRBJ1-6	TRBD1	.	TGCGCCAGCAGCCAGGGACAGGGTGGGAGTTCACCCCTCCACTTT	CASSQGQGGSSPLHF
TRBV6-6	TRBJ2-7	TRBD2	.	TGTGCCAGCAGTACCGGGACTAGCGGGAGATACGAGCAGTACTTC	CASSTGTSGRYEQYF
TRBV5-1	TRBJ1-5	TRBD1	.	TGCGCCAGCAGCTCGGACAGGGTGGGACAGCCCCAGCATTTT	CASSSDRVGQPQHF
TRBV2	TRBJ1-2	TRBD1	few	TGTGCCAGCAGACCGGGACAGCCTAACTATGGCTACACCTTC	CASRPGQPNYGYTF
TRBV18	TRBJ2-7	TRBD1	.	TGTGCCAGCTCACCGAGGGGGCCGCCCTACGAGCAGTACTTC	CASSPRGPPYEQYF
TRBV5-1	TRBJ2-3	TRBD2	.	TGCGCCAGCAGCTTGCCCGGGACTAGGAACACAGATACGCAGTATTTT	CASSLPGTRNTDTQYF
TRBV13	TRBJ2-7	TRBD2	once	TGTGCCAGCAGCGGCAGCGGGAGCCACGAGCAGTACTTC	CASSGSGSHEQYF
TRBV5-6	TRBJ1-6	.	.	TGTGCCAGCAGCTTGGGGGCACACGCCAATAATTCACCCCTCCACTTT	CASSLGAHANNSPLHF
TRBV30	TRBJ1-6	TRBD1	.	TGTGCCTGGTGGACAGGGGGCACATCACCCCTCCACTTT	CAWWTGGTSPLHF